The source of this T cell receptor beta chain is a study of glioma-infiltrating T cells after dendritic cell vaccination. On the study more broadly: Autologous tumor lysate-pulsed dendritic cell vaccination was given between 2003 and 2012.

Time point denoted: after dendritic cell vaccination, including at tumor progression/relapse. The germline V gene encodes CDR1 MNHNS and CDR2 SASEGT. V shed 6 bases and J shed 6 bases, with 14 bases lying between them. The CDR3 covers 13 residues. The primer mix had 60 V beta and 13 J beta primers. Generated by immunoSEQ multiplex PCR, the TCRdb table keeps only in-frame clones and is missing some. The profile covers 90,000 or so clones, with roughly 77% appearing a single time and over 2% taken by the ten largest. Findings and limits, study-wide: Patients with more pretreatment TILs had longer time to progression and survival.

A word on this clone: Its antigen remains unknown.

V is TRBV6-1 and J is TRBJ1-2; D remains unclear. The sample consisted of blood, taken after dendritic cell vaccination. This TCR was recovered from a human donor with glioblastoma. In DNA form, the CDR3 reads TGTGCCAGCAGCAACCTTTGGAGGGATGGCTACACCTTC. It codes for CASSNLWRDGYTF.